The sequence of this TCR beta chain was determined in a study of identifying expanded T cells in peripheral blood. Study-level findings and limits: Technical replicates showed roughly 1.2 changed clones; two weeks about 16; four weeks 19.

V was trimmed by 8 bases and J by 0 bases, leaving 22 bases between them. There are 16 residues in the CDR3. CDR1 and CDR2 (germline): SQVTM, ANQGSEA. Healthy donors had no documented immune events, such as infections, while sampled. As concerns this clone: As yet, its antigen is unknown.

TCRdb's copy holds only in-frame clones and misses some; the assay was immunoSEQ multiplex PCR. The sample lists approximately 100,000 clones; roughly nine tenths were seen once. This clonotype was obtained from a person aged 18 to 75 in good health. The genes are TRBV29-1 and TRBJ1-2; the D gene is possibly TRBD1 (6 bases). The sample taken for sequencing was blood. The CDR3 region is CSIGGYRQDSNYGYTF. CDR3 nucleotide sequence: TGCAGCATAGGGGGATATAGACAAGATTCTAACTATGGCTACACCTTC.